One and the same sample provided the 32 T cell receptor beta chains below, sequenced in a study of T cells after yellow fever vaccination. TCRdb processed the 5' RACE reads anew with MiXCR; each CDR3 protein has one entry. Here the sample spans 450,000 to 550,000 distinct CDR3 sequences, 20% to 25% being singletons. The specimen comprised PBMCs, sampled about 20 days after the first yellow fever vaccination. The receptors were gathered from a man between 18 and 29 years old who received the YFV17D yellow fever vaccine.

This clonotype was detected only a few times. The chain carries TRBV6-1 and TRBJ2-5; D remains unclear. V was trimmed by 0 bases and J by 4 bases, leaving 9 bases between them. Looked up from germline, CDR1 is MNHNS and CDR2 is SASEGT. The CDR3 spans 14 residues. DNA of the CDR3: TGTGCCAGCAGTGAAGCGCGGTCACCAGAGACCCAGTACTTC. This sequence encodes CASSEARSPETQYF.

The J gene is TRBJ1-5, the V gene TRBV20-1, with 9 bases that match TRBD1. The V gene end was trimmed by 3 bases and the J gene end by 6 bases; junction bases not matched to a gene: 9. The CDR3 runs to 15 residues. Germline assignment: CDR1 DFQATT and CDR2 SNEGSKA (reference sequence). The CDR3 region is CSARTTGGGGQPQHF. The CDR3 DNA reads as TGCAGTGCTAGGACCACAGGGGGCGGGGGTCAGCCCCAGCATTTT.

This clonotype was seen only a few times. The CDR3 DNA reads as TGTGCCAGCAGCTTAGACAGGGGGCTAGGAAGCACTGAAGCTTTCTTT. Translation: CASSLDRGLGSTEAFF. V gene TRBV7-2 combines with J gene TRBJ1-1; 9 bases match TRBD1. Germline V gene data show CDR1 as SGHTA and CDR2 as FQGNSA. The CDR3 is 16 residues long. J lost 4 bases, V lost 1 base, and 7 bases had no gene match.

This clonotype was observed a handful of times. The chain links TRBV5-1 to TRBJ2-2; no firm D call. Germline CDR1 reads SGHRS; CDR2 reads YFSETQ. CDR3 length: 15 amino acids. Trimming left V 0 bases short and J 4 bases short, with 10 bases between. This CDR3 reads CASSLEVGLTGELFF. DNA of the CDR3: TGCGCCAGCAGCTTGGAGGTGGGCCTCACCGGGGAGCTGTTTTTT.

The chain has TRBV12-3 or TRBV12-4 and TRBJ1-3; D possibly corresponds to TRBD1 (5 bases). V shed 3 bases and J shed 4 bases, with 10 bases lying between them. The CDR3 has 14 residues. Here the CDR3 DNA reads TGTGCCAGCAGTTTCTGGGGGTACGGAAACACCATATATTTT. Translation: CASSFWGYGNTIYF.

This clonotype showed up just a few times. The gene calls are TRBV7-2 and TRBJ1-1; no clear D gene. The CDR3 is made up of 14 amino acids. The germline V gene encodes CDR1 SGHTA and CDR2 FQGNSA. V gave up 0 bases and J gave up 4 bases, with 9 bases separating them. The CDR3 is CASSLAAGFTEAFF. The DNA of the CDR3 is TGTGCCAGCAGCTTAGCGGCAGGATTCACTGAAGCTTTCTTT.

The V and J genes are TRBV11-2 and TRBJ2-7; 8 bases are a match to TRBD1. V lost 3 bases, J lost 3 bases, and 4 bases stayed unmatched. CDR3 length equals 14 residues. Germline-derived CDR1 and CDR2 are SGHAT and FQNNGV. This CDR3 reads CASSLVTGVYEQYF. In DNA, the CDR3 is TGTGCCAGCAGCTTGGTGACAGGGGTCTACGAGCAGTACTTC.

The J gene is TRBJ2-7, the V gene TRBV7-2, with 12 bases that match TRBD2. The trim removed 1 base at V and 0 bases at J, leaving 1 base unmatched. In germline, CDR1 is SGHTA, CDR2 FQGNSA. CDR3 size: 16 residues. The CDR3 DNA reads as TGTGCCAGCAGCTTAGTGACTAGCGGGGGCTCCTACGAGCAGTACGTC. Translating it yields CASSLVTSGGSYEQYV.

This clonotype has only a few counts. The chain combines TRBV4-2 with TRBJ2-1; no definite D call. The CDR3 is 17 amino acids. Germline loops: CDR1 LGHNA, CDR2 YNFKEQ. Trimming took 0 bases from V and 4 from J, leaving 16 bases between them. CDR3 in DNA: TGTGCCAGCAGCCAAGAAACCGCAGTGCGAGTTTACAATGAGCAGTTCTTC. Amino acids: CASSQETAVRVYNEQFF.

The V gene is TRBV15, the J gene TRBJ2-5; D is perhaps TRBD1 (5 bases). CDR3 size: 14 residues. The V gene's germline CDR1 is LNHNV and CDR2 YYDKDF (reference sequence). V was trimmed by 0 bases and J by 2 bases, leaving 7 bases between them. CDR3 loop: CATSRDPGQETQYF. In nucleotides, the CDR3 is TGTGCCACCAGCAGAGATCCAGGGCAAGAGACCCAGTACTTC.

The CDR3 region is CASSLDRGFGYTF. DNA for the CDR3: TGCGCCAGCAGCTTGGACAGGGGGTTTGGCTACACCTTC. V and J are TRBV5-1 and TRBJ1-2; 8 bases are a match to TRBD1. V lost 0 bases, J lost 7 bases, and 2 bases stayed unmatched. Germline V lookup: CDR1 SGHRS, CDR2 YFSETQ. This CDR3 comprises 13 residues.

J is TRBJ2-5 and V is TRBV9; D unclear. The length of the CDR3 is 15 residues. The germline V gene encodes CDR1 SGDLS and CDR2 YYNGEE. V was trimmed by 0 bases and J by 1 base, leaving 10 bases between them. CDR3 amino acids: CASSVAGAGQETQYF. The CDR3 DNA is TGTGCCAGCAGCGTAGCTGGTGCAGGCCAAGAGACCCAGTACTTC.

This clonotype was observed a few times. This chain links TRBV27 with TRBJ1-4; no reliable D call. Trimming shortened V by 1 base and J by 7 bases, and 10 bases separated the two germline ends. Germline-derived CDR1 and CDR2 are MNHEY and SMNVEV (reference sequence). CDR3 length: 14 amino acids. CDR3 nucleotide sequence: TGTGCCAGCAGTTTATACGGTGCCCGTGAAAAACTGTTTTTT. This encodes CASSLYGAREKLFF. Full variable domain (remainder filled in from reference TRBV27 and TRBJ1-4): EAQVTQNPRYLITVTGKKLTVTCSQNMNHEYMSWYRQDPGLGLRQIYYSMNVEVTDKGDVPEGYKVSRKEKRNFPLILESPSPNQTSLYFCASSLYGAREKLFFGSGTQLSVL.

The chain uses TRBV28 and TRBJ2-3, with TRBD2 matching 11 bases. V shed 5 bases, J shed 5 bases, and the junction held 6 bases outside the gene matches. The germline CDR1 and CDR2 sequences are MDHEN and SYDVKM. The CDR3 has 15 amino acids. CDR3 loop: CASSPIAGGQDTQYF. DNA of the CDR3: TGTGCCAGCAGTCCTATAGCGGGGGGGCAAGATACGCAGTATTTT. Variable domain in full (rest from reference TRBV28 and TRBJ2-3): DVKVTQSSRYLVKRTGEKVFLECVQDMDHENMFWYRQDPGLGLRLIYFSYDVKMKEKGDIPEGYSVSREKKERFSLILESASTNQTSMYLCASSPIAGGQDTQYFGPGTRLTVL.

This clonotype was seen more than once but under ten times. The chain is built from TRBV7-2 and TRBJ1-1, with D perhaps TRBD1 (5 bases). V shed 2 bases and J shed 2 bases, with 12 bases lying between them. The CDR3 length is 15 residues. CDR1 SGHTA and CDR2 FQGNSA come from the germline V gene. CDR3 loop: CASSLSVGANTEAFF. The CDR3 DNA reads as TGTGCCAGCAGCTTATCGGTCGGGGCAAACACTGAAGCTTTCTTT. The complete variable domain, with remaining parts taken from reference TRBV7-2 and TRBJ1-1, reads GAGVSQSPSNKVTEKGKDVELRCDPISGHTALYWYRQSLGQGLEFLIYFQGNSAPDKSGLPSDRFSAERTGGSVSTLTIQRTQQEDSAVYLCASSLSVGANTEAFFGQGTRLTVV.

The chain employs TRBV24-1 and TRBJ2-2, with a possible D match to TRBD2 (7 bases). Trimming left V 8 bases short and J 1 base short, with 13 bases between. CDR1 and CDR2 from the germline V gene are KGHDR and SFDVKD. The CDR3 runs to 15 residues. As DNA, the CDR3 is TGTGCCACCAATCCCGGGGGGCAGAACACCGGGGAGCTGTTTTTT. The encoded protein is CATNPGGQNTGELFF.

This clonotype was seen many times. The CDR3 spells CSIGTGVISETQYF. In nucleotides, the CDR3 is TGCAGCATAGGGACAGGGGTAATTTCGGAGACCCAGTACTTC. The chain joins TRBV29-1 to TRBJ2-5; 10 bases fit TRBD1. J gave up 5 bases and V 8 bases, and 11 bases lay outside the gene matches. CDR1 and CDR2 from the germline V gene are SQVTM and ANQGSEA. The CDR3 is 14 amino acids.

This clonotype appeared a few times. CDR3 amino acids: CASSLWRGRTSYGYTF. The DNA of the CDR3 is TGTGCCAGCAGCTTATGGAGGGGGCGTACTTCCTATGGCTACACCTTC. This sequence joins TRBV7-3 and TRBJ1-2; 7 bases agree with TRBD1. Germline V CDR1 and CDR2: SGHTA, FQGTGA. V was clipped by 2 bases and J by 4 bases; unmatched bases: 10. The CDR3 has 16 amino acids.

This clonotype was seen more than once but under ten times. The rearrangement links TRBV5-5 to TRBJ2-1, with D unresolved. The CDR3 runs 15 residues. The germline V gene has CDR1 SGHKS and CDR2 YYEKEE (reference sequence). With 4 bases removed from V and 9 bases from J, the gap between germline ends came to 20 bases. CDR3 residues: CASSQYGEMNGEQFF. CDR3 sequence (DNA): TGTGCCAGCAGCCAATATGGAGAGATGAACGGTGAGCAGTTCTTC.

This rearrangement joins TRBV7-3 to TRBJ1-1; D is perhaps TRBD1 (6 bases). CDR1 SGHTA and CDR2 FQGTGA come from the germline V gene. V gave up 0 bases and J gave up 0 bases, with 11 bases separating them. CDR3 length: 16 residues. CDR3 sequence (DNA): TGTGCCAGCAGCTTAACGGAGGGGGGCATGAACACTGAAGCTTTCTTT. It codes for CASSLTEGGMNTEAFF.

This clonotype has at least ten counts. The genes are TRBV5-1 and TRBJ2-3; D uncertain. CDR1 is SGHRS, CDR2 YFSETQ, per germline. CDR3 length: 14 residues. V lost 2 bases, J lost 4 bases, and 11 bases lay in between. Here the CDR3 DNA reads TGCGCCAGCAGCTTTAGCAATCCGGCAGATACGCAGTATTTT. It yields the protein CASSFSNPADTQYF.

There are many counts of this clonotype. The chain combines TRBV5-4 with TRBJ1-1, with D possibly TRBD1 on 6 matching bases. This CDR3 has 15 residues. V was trimmed by 4 bases and J by 0 bases, leaving 13 bases between them. CDR1 and CDR2 (germline): SGHNT, YYREEE (reference sequence). The CDR3 DNA sequence: TGTGCCAGCAGCCCAAACAGGGTCATGAACACTGAAGCTTTCTTT. This gives the protein CASSPNRVMNTEAFF.

The CDR3 nucleotides are TGCAGTGCTAGAGATCTCCTAGTTGGCACCGGGGAGCTGTTTTTT. Residues: CSARDLLVGTGELFF. The chain employs TRBV20-1 and TRBJ2-2, with no clear D. The V end lost 0 bases, the J end lost 4 bases, and 12 bases lay between the germline ends. The CDR3 loop spans 15 amino acids. Germline CDR1 reads DFQATT; CDR2 reads SNEGSKA (reference sequence).

This clonotype turned up a few times. The chain links TRBV7-2 to TRBJ2-1, with 10 bases matching TRBD2. The CDR3 sequence is 19 residues long. CDR1 and CDR2 (germline): SGHTA, FQGNSA. J gave up 0 bases and V 1 base, and 9 bases lay outside the gene matches. Here the CDR3 DNA reads TGTGCCAGCAGCTTAGGGCGGCTAGCGGGGGCCGGCTCCTACAATGAGCAGTTCTTC. Protein sequence: CASSLGRLAGAGSYNEQFF.

The chain couples TRBV6-2 or TRBV6-3 to TRBJ2-1; tentatively, D is TRBD2 (6 bases). The CDR3 sequence is 13 residues long. The germline V and J ends were trimmed by 8 bases and 5 bases, with 13 bases remaining between them. Germline V gives CDR1 MNHEY, CDR2 SVGEGT. The CDR3 DNA reads as TGTGCCAGCCAGCGTGGAGGGGACAATGAGCAGTTCTTC. Its translation is CASQRGGDNEQFF.

The genes are TRBV6-2 or TRBV6-3 and TRBJ2-1; possibly TRBD2 for D (6 bases). The CDR3 has 13 residues. Looked up from germline, CDR1 is MNHEY and CDR2 is SVGEGT. With 2 bases removed from V and 7 bases from J, the gap between germline ends came to 9 bases. CDR3 sequence: CASSYGTSNEQFF. CDR3 nucleotides: TGTGCCAGCAGTTACGGGACTTCGAATGAGCAGTTCTTC.

The V gene is TRBV12-3 or TRBV12-4, the J gene TRBJ2-2; no clear D. The CDR3 is made up of 13 amino acids. V gave up 1 base and J gave up 7 bases, with 7 bases separating them. The CDR3 spells CASSLVSGGELFF. As DNA, the CDR3 is TGTGCCAGCAGTTTAGTCTCAGGCGGGGAGCTGTTTTTT.

The V gene is TRBV24-1, the J gene TRBJ2-2; possibly TRBD1 for D (5 bases). Trimming left V 5 bases short and J 4 bases short, with 10 bases between. The CDR3 is made up of 14 amino acids. Germline loops: CDR1 KGHDR, CDR2 SFDVKD. The CDR3 loop is CATSVDSRTGELFF. CDR3 nucleotide sequence: TGTGCCACCAGTGTTGACAGCCGCACCGGGGAGCTGTTTTTT.

The V and J genes are TRBV6-1 and TRBJ2-3, with 11 bases that match TRBD2. Trimming cost V 5 bases and J 5 bases; bases outside gene matches: 12. The CDR3 runs to 17 residues. CDR1 is MNHNS and CDR2 is SASEGT in the germline V gene. The CDR3 region has the DNA TGTGCCAGCAGTCGATCTAGCGGGGGGCCTTTGGGAGATACGCAGTATTTT. This sequence encodes CASSRSSGGPLGDTQYF.

J is TRBJ1-5 and V is TRBV25-1, with D maybe TRBD1 (6 bases). From germline, CDR1 is MGHDK and CDR2 SYGVNS. Between the trimmed V and J ends, which lost 2 bases and 7 bases, there was a span of 12 bases. The CDR3 is made up of 14 amino acids. This CDR3 is CASSELQGGQPQHF. CDR3 sequence (DNA): TGTGCCAGCAGTGAACTACAGGGTGGACAGCCCCAGCATTTT.

This clonotype was recorded at least ten times. The chain has TRBV7-8 and TRBJ1-6; D is uncertain. Germline assignment: CDR1 SGHVS and CDR2 FQNEAQ. The CDR3 extends over 12 amino acids. V lost 1 base to trimming and J lost 8 bases, with 3 bases between them. Here the CDR3 DNA reads TGTGCCAGCAGCTTAGTGGATTCACCCCTCCACTTT. This codes for CASSLVDSPLHF.

This clonotype was detected only a few times. The chain has TRBV7-9 and TRBJ2-2; the D gene is possibly TRBD1 (6 bases). The CDR3 covers 17 residues. V lost 4 bases, J lost 0 bases, and 15 bases lay in between. The germline V gene has CDR1 SEHNR and CDR2 FQNEAQ (reference sequence). This CDR3 is CASSSEDWTANTGELFF. The DNA for the CDR3 is TGTGCCAGCAGCTCGGAGGACTGGACAGCGAACACCGGGGAGCTGTTTTTT.